Listed below are T cell receptor beta chains from one sample, sequenced in a study of T cells in Graves' hyperthyroidism and ophthalmopathy. TCRdb re-derived calls from the multiplex PCR reads in MiXCR, one entry per CDR3 protein. The table shows 300,000 to 400,000 distinct CDR3 sequences, with over 15% occurring only once. Sequencing input: blood. The receptors derive from a woman in her forties or fifties with Graves' hyperthyroidism. CDR3s include the opening cysteine and the closing phenylalanine or tryptophan. The D gene is left open where the match is weak. Size tells how often a clone was seen (once, few, many) or the class of an expanded clone, and some rows leave it out.

cdr3_aa cdr3_nt v_call clone_size d_call j_call
CASSLFPQARYEQYF TGTGCCAGCAGTTTATTTCCACAGGCGCGCTACGAGCAGTACTTC TRBV27 many - TRBJ2-7
CASSYQTGLAGGKYNEQFF TGCGCCAGCAGCTACCAAACGGGACTAGCGGGGGGCAAATACAATGAGCAGTTCTTC TRBV4-1 - TRBD2 TRBJ2-1
CASSRDRGSGQPQHF TGTGCCAGCAGCCGAGACAGGGGTTCGGGTCAGCCCCAGCATTTT TRBV7-2 - TRBD1 TRBJ1-5
CASSQGWAGVAYEQYF TGTGCCAGCAGCCAAGGATGGGCGGGAGTAGCCTACGAGCAGTACTTC TRBV3-1 many TRBD2 TRBJ2-7
CASRRAGTENSPLHF TGTGCCAGCAGACGAGCCGGGACAGAAAATTCACCCCTCCACTTT TRBV4-2 few TRBD1 TRBJ1-6
CAVSESASGQYF TGTGCCGTCAGTGAGTCGGCTAGCGGGCAGTATTTT TRBV10-3 - TRBD2 TRBJ2-3
CASSVEPGANYGYTF TGTGCCAGCAGCGTAGAGCCAGGGGCCAACTATGGCTACACCTTC TRBV9 - - TRBJ1-2
CSAESGVPKNIQYF TGCAGTGCTGAATCCGGGGTACCCAAAAACATTCAGTACTTC TRBV20-1 few - TRBJ2-4
CASSSTSGRAYEQYF TGTGCCAGCAGTTCGACTAGCGGGAGAGCCTACGAGCAGTACTTC TRBV27 - TRBD2 TRBJ2-7
CASRNGQESNEQFF TGTGCCAGCCGAAACGGACAGGAATCCAATGAGCAGTTCTTC TRBV28 many TRBD1 TRBJ2-1
CASSFILAGANNEQFF TGCGCCAGCAGCTTTATTCTAGCGGGAGCTAACAATGAGCAGTTCTTC TRBV5-1 few TRBD2 TRBJ2-1
CASSIDHNSPLHF TGTGCCAGCAGCATCGACCATAATTCACCCCTCCACTTT TRBV7-3 - - TRBJ1-6
CASSSVGQQYF TGCGCCAGCAGCAGCGTTGGGCAGCAGTACTTC TRBV5-1 few - TRBJ2-7
CASSLVAGYGYTF TGTGCCAGCAGTTTAGTGGCAGGCTATGGCTACACCTTC TRBV12-3/TRBV12-4 many - TRBJ1-2
CASSYPAGANTEAFF TGTGCCAGCAGTTATCCAGCGGGAGCAAACACTGAAGCTTTCTTT TRBV12-3/TRBV12-4 many - TRBJ1-1
CSVAKTSGRYEQYF TGCAGCGTTGCGAAGACTAGCGGGAGATACGAGCAGTACTTC TRBV29-1 few TRBD2 TRBJ2-7
CASSGAGATDMNTEAFF TGTGCCAGCAGTGGGGCCGGGGCGACAGACATGAACACTGAAGCTTTCTTT TRBV6-1 - - TRBJ1-1
CSARRLAGGYEQYF TGCAGTGCTAGGCGACTAGCGGGAGGTTACGAGCAGTACTTC TRBV20-1 few TRBD2 TRBJ2-7
CASSSSPADTQYF TGTGCCAGCAGCTCCTCACCCGCAGATACGCAGTATTTT TRBV7-9 - - TRBJ2-3
CASSPIGVGDNEQFF TGCGCCAGCAGCCCCATAGGAGTCGGAGACAATGAGCAGTTCTTC TRBV5-1 many - TRBJ2-1
CASRTVGGQGETQYF TGTGCCAGCAGGACGGTGGGGGGACAGGGAGAGACCCAGTACTTC TRBV6-2/TRBV6-3 few TRBD1 TRBJ2-5
CASSFEQRGSNEQFF TGTGCCAGCAGCTTTGAGCAGCGGGGGTCCAATGAGCAGTTCTTC TRBV13 - TRBD2 TRBJ2-1
CASSYSLGNQPQHF TGTGCCAGCAGTTACTCGTTAGGAAATCAGCCCCAGCATTTT TRBV6-5 - - TRBJ1-5
CATSIPGVGTDTQYF TGTGCCACCAGCATTCCGGGAGTTGGGACAGATACGCAGTATTTT TRBV15 few - TRBJ2-3
CASSSDVSFATGELFF TGCGCCAGCAGCTCCGACGTCTCTTTTGCCACCGGGGAGCTGTTTTTT TRBV5-1 many - TRBJ2-2
CSARDLGHGYTF TGCAGTGCTAGAGATTTAGGGCATGGCTACACCTTC TRBV20-1 few - TRBJ1-2
CASSFRGRNTEAFF TGCGCCAGCAGCTTTCGAGGGAGGAACACTGAAGCTTTCTTT TRBV5-1 - - TRBJ1-1
CASSYSPSGATNEKLFF TGTGCCAGCAGTTACTCGCCCTCAGGTGCAACTAATGAAAAACTGTTTTTT TRBV6-5 few - TRBJ1-4
CASSQVAGVYNEQFF TGTGCCAGCAGCCAGGTAGCGGGAGTCTACAATGAGCAGTTCTTC TRBV14 - TRBD2 TRBJ2-1
CASSPRRGQGYEQYF TGTGCCAGCTCACCCAGGCGGGGACAGGGTTACGAGCAGTACTTC TRBV18 - TRBD1 TRBJ2-7
CASSPSFGTGVFREPQHF TGTGCCAGCAGTCCAAGTTTCGGGACAGGGGTTTTCCGGGAGCCCCAGCATTTT TRBV27 once TRBD1 TRBJ1-5
CASLPPRGRETQYF TGTGCCAGCCTCCCTCCCCGGGGCCGGGAGACCCAGTACTTC TRBV6-1 - - TRBJ2-5
CASTRAGDRAKNIQYF TGTGCCAGCACCAGGGCGGGGGACCGAGCCAAAAACATTCAGTACTTC TRBV2 few TRBD2 TRBJ2-4
CATSRDLRYTDTQYF TGTGCCACCAGCAGAGATCTGCGGTACACAGATACGCAGTATTTT TRBV15 few - TRBJ2-3
CVSSPGRNSPLHF TGTGTCAGCAGCCCGGGGAGGAATTCACCCCTCCACTTT TRBV3-1 - - TRBJ1-6
CASSLARAAGELFF TGTGCCAGCAGCTTAGCCAGGGCAGCCGGGGAGCTGTTTTTT TRBV7-8 - - TRBJ2-2
CASSWGSSYGYTF TGTGCCAGCAGTTGGGGCTCTTCCTATGGCTACACCTTC TRBV6-1 few - TRBJ1-2
CASSPGANNNEQFF TGTGCCAGCAGTCCCGGGGCGAACAACAATGAGCAGTTCTTC TRBV27 many - TRBJ2-1
CATSRVTDTQYF TGTGCCACCTCTAGGGTCACAGATACGCAGTATTTT TRBV7-2 many - TRBJ2-3
CASSQPSASNTGELFF TGTGCCAGCAGCCAACCATCCGCCTCGAACACCGGGGAGCTGTTTTTT TRBV28 - - TRBJ2-2
CASSAGTGIPGPPGDTQYF TGTGCCAGCTCAGCCGGGACAGGAATACCGGGGCCGCCCGGAGATACGCAGTATTTT TRBV18 few TRBD1 TRBJ2-3
CATRKGNSNGGELFF TGTGCCACCAGAAAGGGAAATTCAAATGGCGGGGAGCTGTTTTTT TRBV15 - - TRBJ2-2
CASSQDPGRDTEAFF TGTGCCAGCAGCCAAGACCCGGGGAGGGACACTGAAGCTTTCTTT TRBV11-3 many - TRBJ1-1
CSARMAEPYEQYF TGCAGTGCTAGGATGGCGGAGCCCTACGAGCAGTACTTC TRBV20-1 - - TRBJ2-7
CASSPGPSQMNTEAFF TGTGCCAGCAGCCCAGGGCCTTCGCAAATGAACACTGAAGCTTTCTTT TRBV11-2 - - TRBJ1-1
CASAPSSDSSYEQYF TGTGCCAGCGCCCCTTCCAGCGACAGCTCCTACGAGCAGTACTTC TRBV11-2 many - TRBJ2-7
CASSPERGREGKNIQYF TGTGCCAGCAGCCCGGAGCGCGGGAGGGAGGGCAAAAACATTCAGTACTTC TRBV28 - TRBD2 TRBJ2-4
CASSYGNPRTRELFF TGTGCCAGCAGTTACGGAAACCCGCGCACCAGGGAGCTGTTTTTT TRBV6-2/TRBV6-3 - - TRBJ2-2
CASTYGTGGWEQYF TGTGCCAGTACATATGGGACAGGGGGCTGGGAGCAGTACTTC TRBV5-6 few TRBD1 TRBJ2-7
CSATTPYSNQPQHF TGCAGTGCTACGACACCTTATAGCAATCAGCCCCAGCATTTT TRBV20-1 few - TRBJ1-5
CASSLWTLAGGSYNEQFF TGTGCCAGCAGCTTATGGACTCTTGCGGGGGGCTCCTACAATGAGCAGTTCTTC TRBV13 few TRBD2 TRBJ2-1
CASSGGLTSTDTQYF TGTGCCAGCAGTGGGGGACTTACTAGCACAGATACGCAGTATTTT TRBV2 - - TRBJ2-3
CATSIFRGGHQPQHF TGTGCCACCAGCATATTCAGGGGGGGTCATCAGCCCCAGCATTTT TRBV15 - TRBD1 TRBJ1-5